Following are 20 T cell receptor beta chains from one sample sequenced in a study of CD8 T cells in Susac syndrome. Random hexamers were used to reverse transcribe about 0.5 to 1 ug of RNA. One entry per CDR3 protein results from TCRdb running MiXCR on the immunoSEQ multiplex PCR reads. The sample has 75,000 to 80,000 distinct CDR3 sequences, 94% seen once. Material: CD8+ T cells from PBMCs. These receptors originate from a human donor with Susac syndrome.

The chain has TRBV20-1 and TRBJ2-7, with 9 bases aligning to TRBD1. The V gene's germline CDR1 is DFQATT and CDR2 SNEGSKA (reference sequence). The V segment lost 0 bases and the J segment 3 bases; nucleotides outside the gene matches: 3. The CDR3 runs to 14 residues. This CDR3 is CSARDPGQGYEQYF. The CDR3 nucleotides are TGCAGTGCTAGAGATCCGGGACAGGGCTACGAGCAGTACTTC.

This sequence joins TRBV7-9 and TRBJ2-7; no definite D call. CDR1 and CDR2 from the germline V gene are SEHNR and FQNEAQ (reference sequence). Between the trimmed V and J ends, which lost 4 bases and 4 bases, there was a span of 14 bases. The CDR3 runs to 14 residues. CDR3 residues: CASSSEVRPYEQYF. As DNA, the CDR3 is TGTGCCAGCAGCTCCGAGGTGCGCCCGTACGAGCAGTACTTC.

The genes are TRBV14 and TRBJ2-7; no clear D gene. Germline CDR1 is SGHDN and CDR2 is FVKESK. Trimming stripped 3 bases from V and 1 base from J, with 1 base between. This CDR3 is 11 amino acids long. DNA of the CDR3: TGTGCCAGCAGCCAGTCCTACGAGCAGTACTTC. Translated: CASSQSYEQYF.

J is TRBJ1-5 and V is TRBV4-3; no firm D call. Trimming pared 1 base from V and 6 bases from J, leaving 7 bases between. The CDR3 length is 13 residues. Germline CDR1 LGHNA, CDR2 YSLEER. The DNA for the CDR3 is TGCGCCAGCAGCCAAGGTCAAAGTCAGCCCCAGCATTTT. It yields the protein CASSQGQSQPQHF.

The genes are TRBV28 and TRBJ1-5; D gene ambiguous. Germline V CDR1 and CDR2: MDHEN, SYDVKM. With 3 bases removed from V and 0 bases from J, the gap between germline ends came to 9 bases. This CDR3 region has 15 residues. This CDR3 reads CASSFGTGSNQPQHF. CDR3 nucleotides: TGTGCCAGCAGTTTTGGAACGGGTAGCAATCAGCCCCAGCATTTT. Full variable domain (rest looked up from reference TRBV28 and TRBJ1-5): DVKVTQSSRYLVKRTGEKVFLECVQDMDHENMFWYRQDPGLGLRLIYFSYDVKMKEKGDIPEGYSVSREKKERFSLILESASTNQTSMYLCASSFGTGSNQPQHFGDGTRLSIL.

V is TRBV2 and J is TRBJ1-1; unclear D gene. The CDR3 loop spans 13 amino acids. Germline loops: CDR1 SNHLY, CDR2 FYNNEI. Trimming took off 2 bases at V and 3 bases at J, with 7 bases between the two ends. The CDR3 coding sequence is TGTGCCAGCAGTGAAAACAGTGACACTGAAGCTTTCTTT. Protein product: CASSENSDTEAFF.

V and J are TRBV14 and TRBJ2-1; D remains ambiguous. CDR1 is SGHDN and CDR2 is FVKESK in the germline V gene. The CDR3 loop spans 13 amino acids. V was cut by 6 bases and J by 10 bases, with 16 bases left in between. This CDR3 is CASSLTNPREQFF. In nucleotides, the CDR3 is TGTGCCAGCAGTCTAACCAACCCCCGCGAGCAGTTCTTC.

This clonotype was counted once. The chain is built from TRBV13 and TRBJ2-5; 7 bases agree with TRBD2. The CDR3 has 17 residues. Losses at the gene ends were 0 bases for V and 2 bases for J; bases not matched to a gene: 9. Germline CDR1 is PRHDT and CDR2 is FYEKMQ (reference sequence). CDR3 in amino acids: CASSLGQVGGTQETQYF. In DNA, the CDR3 is TGTGCCAGCAGCTTAGGCCAGGTGGGAGGGACTCAAGAGACCCAGTACTTC.

The rearrangement links TRBV9 to TRBJ2-6; D gene unclear. The germline V gene encodes CDR1 SGDLS and CDR2 YYNGEE. The CDR3 covers 13 residues. V was shortened by 0 bases and J by 3 bases, with 1 base between the two germline ends. The CDR3 DNA is TGTGCCAGCAGCGTAGTTGGGGCCAACGTCCTGACTTTC. This codes for CASSVVGANVLTF.

The chain combines TRBV7-9 with TRBJ2-7; 8 nucleotides agree with TRBD1. The CDR3 contains 14 residues. Germline CDR1 reads SEHNR; CDR2 reads FQNEAQ (reference sequence). Trimming removed 5 bases from V and 3 bases from J; junction bases left unmatched: 6. Here the CDR3 DNA reads TGTGCCAGCAGCCCGGGACAGGCCCGCTACGAGCAGTACTTC. It yields the protein CASSPGQARYEQYF.

This chain connects TRBV2 to TRBJ1-1; no clear D. V was shortened by 5 bases and J by 2 bases, with 18 bases between the two germline ends. The germline CDR1 and CDR2 sequences are SNHLY and FYNNEI. This CDR3 has 16 residues. CDR3 bases: TGTGCCAGCAGTCGGGAAAGCGGCGGGGTCAACACTGAAGCTTTCTTT. Its protein is CASSRESGGVNTEAFF.

The genes are TRBV7-9 and TRBJ2-7; D might be TRBD1 (6 bases). The CDR3 is made up of 12 amino acids. The germline V gene has CDR1 SEHNR and CDR2 FQNEAQ (reference sequence). The V and J ends lost 5 bases and 6 bases respectively, with 11 bases between them. CDR3 nucleotides: TGTGCCAGCAGCGCAAACAGGGTCGAGCAGTACTTC. It translates to CASSANRVEQYF.

The chain links TRBV12-3 or TRBV12-4 to TRBJ1-1; no definite D call. The CDR3 covers 15 residues. Trimming removed 3 bases from V and 1 base from J, with 12 bases in between. The CDR3 protein is CASSLEAAENTEAFF. CDR3 DNA: TGTGCCAGCAGTTTGGAGGCCGCTGAGAACACTGAAGCTTTCTTT.

This rearrangement joins TRBV6-2 or TRBV6-3 to TRBJ1-5; perhaps TRBD1 as D (6 bases). From germline, CDR1 is MNHEY and CDR2 SVGEGT. Trimming cost V 6 bases and J 4 bases, with 16 bases left between them. The CDR3 spans 15 residues. This CDR3 reads CASSYRVGMNQPQHF. CDR3 coding DNA: TGTGCCAGCAGCTACAGGGTTGGGATGAATCAGCCCCAGCATTTT.

V gene TRBV7-3 combines with J gene TRBJ2-1; 7 positions match TRBD2. V was pared by 5 bases and J by 10 bases, with 5 bases of the junction left unmatched. CDR3 size: 12 residues. Per the germline V gene, CDR1 is SGHTA and CDR2 is FQGTGA. The CDR3 nucleotides are TGTGCCAGCAGCCCTTTCGGGGGGGAGCAGTTCTTC. This encodes CASSPFGGEQFF.

The CDR3: CASSLTAGPQPQHF. As DNA, the CDR3 is TGTGCCAGCAGTTTAACCGCGGGGCCTCAGCCCCAGCATTTT. V and J are TRBV27 and TRBJ1-5; possible D gene TRBD1, 5 bases. Trimming cost V 2 bases and J 6 bases, with 11 bases left between them. The CDR3 consists of 14 residues. Germline V lookup: CDR1 MNHEY, CDR2 SMNVEV (reference sequence).

V is TRBV7-9 and J is TRBJ2-7; TRBD2 matches at 9 bases. Looked up from germline, CDR1 is SEHNR and CDR2 is FQNEAQ (reference sequence). This CDR3 is 15 amino acids long. After removal of 3 bases from V and 0 bases from J, the junction contained 3 bases not matched to a gene. The CDR3 reads CASSFSGGPSYEQYF. The CDR3 DNA reads TGTGCCAGCAGCTTTAGCGGGGGCCCCTCCTACGAGCAGTACTTC.

CDR3 amino acids: CASSGDAGSGDEQFF. As DNA, the CDR3 is TGTGCCAGCAGTGGAGATGCGGGTTCCGGGGATGAGCAGTTCTTC. V is TRBV6-1 and J is TRBJ2-1, with D tentatively TRBD2 (5 bases). CDR3 size: 15 residues. CDR1 MNHNS and CDR2 SASEGT come from the germline V gene. V was clipped by 4 bases and J by 8 bases, with 18 bases between them.

The chain recombines TRBV27 with TRBJ2-4; no definite D call. V lost 6 bases and J 4 bases, leaving 13 bases between the germline ends. Germline CDR1 and CDR2: MNHEY and SMNVEV (reference sequence). This CDR3 has 14 residues. Written as DNA, the CDR3 is TGTGCCAGCAGGGATACGGGCAGGAAAAACATTCAGTACTTC. It yields the protein CASRDTGRKNIQYF.

This clonotype was recorded once. V gene TRBV20-1 combines with J gene TRBJ1-5; possible D gene TRBD1, 6 bases. The germline V gene has CDR1 DFQATT and CDR2 SNEGSKA (reference sequence). The CDR3 is 15 residues long. Here the CDR3 DNA reads TGCAGCGTTGAGGGATTAGACAGGACGGTTCAGCCCCAGCATTTT. Translating gives CSVEGLDRTVQPQHF.